The clone carrying this T cell receptor (beta chain) was seen ten or more times. Its antigen is not known. This specimen belongs to a study of spatial heterogeneity in lung cancer. Findings and caveats of the study: Counts that tracked tumor mutation counts were those of expanded intratumoral alpha and beta TCRs.

V dropped 4 bases and J dropped 3; count of bases not matched to a gene: 6. The CDR3 loop spans 13 amino acids. Per the germline V gene, CDR1 is SQVTM and CDR2 is ANQGSEA. Indicated time point: sample taken at primary tumor resection. A total of approximately 69 untreated early-stage non-small cell lung cancer patients served as donors. TCRdb recomputed calls from the 5' RACE reads with MiXCR, one row per CDR3 protein. This table holds about 16,000 distinct CDR3 sequences, about 7% found once. The source is a male donor with early-stage non-small cell lung cancer. Sequenced material: lung tumor tissue, taken at surgery. V is TRBV29-1 and J is TRBJ2-7; 7 nucleotides match TRBD1. DNA of the CDR3: TGCAGCGTTGGGACAGGACCAAACTACGAGCAGTACTTC. Amino acid sequence: CSVGTGPNYEQYF.